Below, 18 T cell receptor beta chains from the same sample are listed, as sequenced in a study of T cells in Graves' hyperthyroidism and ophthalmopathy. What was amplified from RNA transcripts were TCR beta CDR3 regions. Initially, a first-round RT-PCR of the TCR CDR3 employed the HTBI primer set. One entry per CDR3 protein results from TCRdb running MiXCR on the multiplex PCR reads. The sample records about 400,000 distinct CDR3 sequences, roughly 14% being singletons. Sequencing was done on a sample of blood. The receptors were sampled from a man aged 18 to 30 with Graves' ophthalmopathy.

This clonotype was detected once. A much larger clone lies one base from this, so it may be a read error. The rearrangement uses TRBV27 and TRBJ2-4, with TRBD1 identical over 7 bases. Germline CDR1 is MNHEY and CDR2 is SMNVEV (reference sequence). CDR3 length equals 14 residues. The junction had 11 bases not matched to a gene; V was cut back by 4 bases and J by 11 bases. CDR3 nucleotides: TGTGCCAGCAGTTCCACAGACAGGGTCGGCGTTCAGTACTTC. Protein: CASSSTDRVGVQYF.

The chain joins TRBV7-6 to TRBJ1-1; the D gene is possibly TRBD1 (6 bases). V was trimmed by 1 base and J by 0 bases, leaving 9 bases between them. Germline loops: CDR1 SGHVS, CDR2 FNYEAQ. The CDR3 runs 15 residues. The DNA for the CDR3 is TGTGCCAGCAGCTTAGAGAGGGGGGTGAACACTGAAGCTTTCTTT. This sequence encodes CASSLERGVNTEAFF. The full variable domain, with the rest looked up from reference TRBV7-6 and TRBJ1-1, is GAGVSQSPRYKVTKRGQDVALRCDPISGHVSLYWYRQALGQGPEFLTYFNYEAQQDKSGLPNDRFSAERPEGSISTLTIQRTEQRDSAMYRCASSLERGVNTEAFFGQGTRLTVV.

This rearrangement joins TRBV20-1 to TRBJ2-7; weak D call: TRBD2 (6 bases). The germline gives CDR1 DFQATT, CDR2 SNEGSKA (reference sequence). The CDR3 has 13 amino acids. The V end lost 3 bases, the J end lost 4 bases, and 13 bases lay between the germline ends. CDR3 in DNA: TGCAGTGCTAGCGGGAGAGCCCAGTACGAGCAGTACTTC. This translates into CSASGRAQYEQYF.

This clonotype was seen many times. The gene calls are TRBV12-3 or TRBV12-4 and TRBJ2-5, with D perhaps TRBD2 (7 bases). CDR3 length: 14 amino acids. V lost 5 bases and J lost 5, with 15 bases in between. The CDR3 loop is CASSRGGGGETQYF. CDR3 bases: TGTGCCAGCAGTCGAGGGGGGGGCGGGGAGACCCAGTACTTC.

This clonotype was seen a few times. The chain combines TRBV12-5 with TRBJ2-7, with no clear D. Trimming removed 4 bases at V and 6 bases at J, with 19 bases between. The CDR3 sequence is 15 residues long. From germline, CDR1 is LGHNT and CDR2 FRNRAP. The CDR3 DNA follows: TGTGCTAGTGGTTCCCCTTCCCCTGTAGCCTCCGAGCAGTACTTC. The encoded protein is CASGSPSPVASEQYF.

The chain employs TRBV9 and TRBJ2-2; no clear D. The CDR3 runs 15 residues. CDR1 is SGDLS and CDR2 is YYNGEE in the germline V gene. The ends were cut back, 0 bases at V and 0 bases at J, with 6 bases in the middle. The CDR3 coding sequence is TGTGCCAGCAGCGTAGAATCAACGAACACCGGGGAGCTGTTTTTT. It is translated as CASSVESTNTGELFF.

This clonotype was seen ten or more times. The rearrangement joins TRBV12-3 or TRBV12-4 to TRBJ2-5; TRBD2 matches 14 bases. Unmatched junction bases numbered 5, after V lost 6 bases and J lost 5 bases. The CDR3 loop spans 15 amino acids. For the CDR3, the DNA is TGTGCCAGCAGAGAGACTAGCGGGGGGGCTGAGACCCAGTACTTC. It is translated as CASRETSGGAETQYF.

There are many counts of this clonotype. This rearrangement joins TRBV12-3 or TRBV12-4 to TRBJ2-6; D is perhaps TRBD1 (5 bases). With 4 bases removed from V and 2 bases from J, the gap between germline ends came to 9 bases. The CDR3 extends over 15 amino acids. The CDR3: CASSSRETGANVLTF. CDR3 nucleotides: TGTGCCAGCAGTTCCAGGGAAACTGGGGCCAACGTCCTGACTTTC.

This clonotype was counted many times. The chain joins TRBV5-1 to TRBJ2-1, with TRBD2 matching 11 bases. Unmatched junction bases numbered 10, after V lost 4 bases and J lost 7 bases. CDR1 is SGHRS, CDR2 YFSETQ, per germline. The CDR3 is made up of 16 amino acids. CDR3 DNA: TGCGCCAGCAGCGCAACCACTAGCGGGAGAGAAAATGAGCAGTTCTTC. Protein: CASSATTSGRENEQFF.

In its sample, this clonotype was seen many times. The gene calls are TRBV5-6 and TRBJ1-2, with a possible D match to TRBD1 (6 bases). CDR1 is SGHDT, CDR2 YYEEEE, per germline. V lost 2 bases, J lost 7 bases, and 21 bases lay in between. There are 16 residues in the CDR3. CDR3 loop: CASSLRHRTVVSGYTF. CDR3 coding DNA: TGTGCCAGCAGCTTACGGCACCGGACAGTCGTTTCTGGCTACACCTTC.

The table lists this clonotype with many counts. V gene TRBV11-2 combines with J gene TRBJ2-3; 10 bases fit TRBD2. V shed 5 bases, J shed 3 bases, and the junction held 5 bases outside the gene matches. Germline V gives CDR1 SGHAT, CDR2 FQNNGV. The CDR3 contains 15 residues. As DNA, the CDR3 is TGTGCCAGCAGCGCAAGCGGGGGGGCTACAGATACGCAGTATTTT. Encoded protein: CASSASGGATDTQYF.

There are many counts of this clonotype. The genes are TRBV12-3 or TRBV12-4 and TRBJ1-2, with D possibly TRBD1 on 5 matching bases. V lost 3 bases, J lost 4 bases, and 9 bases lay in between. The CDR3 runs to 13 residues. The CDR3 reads CASSLMGPYGYTF. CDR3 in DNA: TGTGCCAGCAGTTTGATGGGGCCCTATGGCTACACCTTC.

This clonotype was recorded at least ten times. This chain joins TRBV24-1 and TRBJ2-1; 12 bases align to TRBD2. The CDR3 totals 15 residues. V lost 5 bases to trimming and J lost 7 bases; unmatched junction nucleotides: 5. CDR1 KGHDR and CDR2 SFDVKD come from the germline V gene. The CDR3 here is CATSVRTSGVNEQFF. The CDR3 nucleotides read TGTGCCACCAGTGTCCGGACTAGCGGGGTAAATGAGCAGTTCTTC.

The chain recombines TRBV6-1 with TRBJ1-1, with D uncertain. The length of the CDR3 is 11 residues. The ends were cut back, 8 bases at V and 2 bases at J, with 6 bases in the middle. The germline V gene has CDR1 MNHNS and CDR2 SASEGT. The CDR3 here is CASYRNTEAFF. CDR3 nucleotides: TGTGCCAGCTACAGAAACACTGAAGCTTTCTTT.

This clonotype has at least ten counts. The CDR3 sequence: CASSQEGDQAFF. In nucleotides, the CDR3 is TGTGCCAGCAGCCAAGAAGGGGACCAAGCTTTCTTT. The rearrangement joins TRBV3-1 to TRBJ1-1, with D maybe TRBD1 (5 bases). V lost 0 bases and J lost 9, with 8 bases in between. Germline assignment: CDR1 LGHDT and CDR2 YNNKEL (reference sequence). The CDR3 spans 12 residues.

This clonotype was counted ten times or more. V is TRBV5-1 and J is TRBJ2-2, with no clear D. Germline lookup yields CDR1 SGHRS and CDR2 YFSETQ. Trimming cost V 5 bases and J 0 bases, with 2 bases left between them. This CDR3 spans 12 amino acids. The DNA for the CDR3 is TGCGCCAGCAGGCCGAACACCGGGGAGCTGTTTTTT. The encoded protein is CASRPNTGELFF.

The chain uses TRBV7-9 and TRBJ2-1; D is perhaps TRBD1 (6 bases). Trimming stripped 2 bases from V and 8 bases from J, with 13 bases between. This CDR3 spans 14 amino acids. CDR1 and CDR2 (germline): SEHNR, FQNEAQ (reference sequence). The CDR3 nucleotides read TGTGCCAGCAGCTTACAGGGGAATAGGGATGAGCAGTTCTTC. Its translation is CASSLQGNRDEQFF.

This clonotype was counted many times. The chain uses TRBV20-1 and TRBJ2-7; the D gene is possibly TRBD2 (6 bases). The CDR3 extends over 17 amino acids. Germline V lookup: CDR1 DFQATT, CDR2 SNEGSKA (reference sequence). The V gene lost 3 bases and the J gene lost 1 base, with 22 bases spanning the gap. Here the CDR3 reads CSASGSLRIHSSYEQYF. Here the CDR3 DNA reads TGCAGTGCTAGCGGGAGCCTCAGAATACACTCTTCCTACGAGCAGTACTTC.